These T cell receptor beta chains were read from a single sample in a study of blood T cell repertoires in COVID-19. Sequencing was performed with immunoSEQ multiplex PCR; in TCRdb, only in-frame clones are kept and a portion is missing. The sample records roughly 92,000 clones, 86% being singletons. Sequencing was performed on peripheral blood. Receptors originate from a man aged 50-60 years with acute or convalescent COVID-19. Each CDR3 is given with its conserved first and last residue. The order of the fields is J gene, D gene, clone size, V gene, CDR3 protein, CDR3 DNA. A D gene is named only where the DNA matches it firmly. Only some rows state a clone size, as once, few, many or a class for expanded clones.

TRBJ2-1	NA	NA	TRBV6-1	CASSEGGVGTRVF	TGTGCCAGCAGTGAAGGGGGGGTAGGAACTCGGGTCTTC
TRBJ1-1	TRBD1	NA	TRBV19	CASSQQLTRDRASAEAFF	TGTGCCAGTAGTCAACAACTAACCCGGGACAGGGCAAGCGCTGAAGCTTTCTTT
TRBJ2-7	TRBD1	NA	TRBV6-1	CASSGDRDLFSYEQYF	TGTGCCAGCAGTGGGGACAGGGACCTCTTCTCCTACGAGCAGTACTTC
TRBJ1-6	NA	NA	TRBV6-7	CARGLRTYNSPLHF	TGTGCCAGAGGTTTGAGGACCTATAATTCACCCCTCCACTTT
TRBJ2-1	TRBD2	NA	TRBV3-1/TRBV3-2	CASSLTGLVIEQFF	TGTGCCAGCAGCCTTACGGGACTAGTAATTGAGCAGTTCTTC
TRBJ1-2	NA	NA	TRBV30	CAWSRHGANYGYTF	TGTGCCTGGTCCCGACACGGGGCTAACTATGGCTACACCTTC
TRBJ2-1	TRBD1	NA	TRBV3-1/TRBV3-2	CASRKGQTNNEQFF	TGTGCCAGCAGGAAGGGACAGACTAACAATGAGCAGTTCTTC
TRBJ1-2	TRBD1	NA	TRBV5-4	CASSRRTGRNYGYTF	TGTGCCAGCAGCAGGAGGACAGGGCGAAACTATGGCTACACCTTC
TRBJ2-1	TRBD2	NA	TRBV7-9	CASSTRLAGRKEQFF	TGTGCCAGCAGCACCCGACTAGCGGGACGCAAGGAGCAGTTCTTC
TRBJ2-7	TRBD1	NA	TRBV5-4	CASRTDRASYEQYF	TGTGCCAGCAGAACGGACAGGGCCTCCTACGAGCAGTACTTC
TRBJ1-4	TRBD1	many	TRBV5-1	CASSNTGVTNEKLFF	TGCGCCAGCAGCAACACAGGGGTAACTAATGAAAAACTGTTTTTT
TRBJ2-1	TRBD2	NA	TRBV4-2	CASSQATSGGVHEQFF	TGTGCCAGCAGCCAAGCTACTAGCGGGGGGGTACATGAGCAGTTCTTC
TRBJ1-2	TRBD1	NA	TRBV4-1	CASSQELNRDRGLGGYTF	TGCGCCAGCAGCCAAGAGCTGAACCGGGACAGGGGTTTGGGTGGCTACACCTTC
TRBJ2-7	NA	once	TRBV7-9	CASSSTGDEQYF	TGTGCCAGCAGCTCGACGGGGGACGAGCAGTACTTC
TRBJ2-2	TRBD2	NA	TRBV2	CASRKAGVTGELFF	TGTGCCAGCAGGAAAGCGGGAGTCACCGGGGAGCTGTTTTTT
TRBJ1-6	TRBD1	NA	TRBV6-5	CASSYSDRAANSPLHF	TGTGCCAGCAGTTATTCGGACAGGGCCGCAAATTCACCCCTCCACTTT
TRBJ2-7	NA	NA	TRBV5-4	CASSLEGGGRSYEQYF	TGTGCCAGCAGCTTGGAGGGGGGGGGCAGGTCCTACGAGCAGTACTTC
TRBJ2-2	NA	NA	TRBV10-1	CASSDGTPNTGELFF	TGCGCCAGCAGTGATGGGACACCGAACACCGGGGAGCTGTTTTTT
TRBJ2-2	TRBD2	once	TRBV9	CASSVAGEAGELFF	TGTGCCAGCAGCGTCGCGGGAGAGGCCGGGGAGCTGTTTTTT
TRBJ1-5	TRBD1	NA	TRBV18	CASSRSSPGQGRGNQPQHF	TGTGCCAGCTCCCGTTCCTCTCCGGGACAGGGGCGAGGGAATCAGCCCCAGCATTTT
TRBJ2-7	TRBD2	NA	TRBV13	CASSLRGLGESRLHF	TGTGCCAGCAGCTTGAGGGGACTAGGGGAGTCGCGTTTACACTTC
TRBJ2-1	TRBD1	NA	TRBV5-4	CASSFSDRVYEQFF	TGTGCCAGCAGCTTTTCGGACAGGGTATATGAGCAGTTCTTC
TRBJ2-1	TRBD2	NA	TRBV6-4	CASSFLSGNEQFF	TGTGCCAGCAGCTTCCTTAGCGGGAATGAGCAGTTCTTC
TRBJ1-1	TRBD1	NA	TRBV2	CASGLTGGETEAFF	TGTGCCAGCGGATTAACAGGGGGAGAGACTGAAGCTTTCTTT
TRBJ2-1	TRBD2	NA	TRBV7-2	CASSLGLAGSNEQFF	TGTGCCAGCAGCCTGGGACTAGCGGGTAGCAATGAGCAGTTCTTC
TRBJ1-2	NA	NA	TRBV21-1	CASSKTQQLPYGYTF	TGTGCCAGCAGCAAGACCCAACAGCTACCCTATGGCTACACCTTC
TRBJ1-6	TRBD1	NA	TRBV27	CASSSSGTGNSPLHF	TGTGCCAGCAGTTCCTCCGGGACAGGGAATTCACCCCTCCACTTT
TRBJ2-7	TRBD2	NA	TRBV29-1	CSVVFNVGTSGRTHEQYF	TGCAGCGTTGTGTTTAACGTAGGGACTAGCGGGAGAACCCACGAGCAGTACTTC
TRBJ2-3	NA	NA	TRBV6-6	CASRPQGVGQYF	TGTGCCAGCAGACCACAGGGTGTAGGGCAGTATTTT
TRBJ2-6	NA	once	TRBV21-1	CAGAKRLADASGANVLTF	TGTGCCGGGGCCAAACGACTAGCGGATGCCTCTGGGGCCAACGTCCTGACTTTC
TRBJ2-2	TRBD2	few	TRBV6-5	CASRTSGSFVGELFF	TGTGCCAGCAGGACTAGCGGGAGTTTTGTCGGGGAGCTGTTTTTT
TRBJ2-1	NA	once	TRBV5-1	CASSLSQVLYNEQFF	TGCGCCAGCAGCTTGAGCCAGGTACTGTACAATGAGCAGTTCTTC
TRBJ2-7	NA	NA	TRBV12-3/TRBV12-4	CASSRLLQGEQYF	TGTGCCAGCAGTCGACTTCTCCAGGGCGAGCAGTACTTC
TRBJ1-4	NA	NA	TRBV6-6	CASRSGTTIGEKLFF	TGTGCCAGCAGATCCGGGACAACCATAGGGGAAAAACTGTTTTTT
TRBJ2-2	NA	NA	TRBV6-6	CASSPQGSSTGELFF	TGTGCCAGCAGTCCCCAGGGATCTAGCACCGGGGAGCTGTTTTTT
TRBJ1-1	NA	NA	TRBV3-1/TRBV3-2	CASSQGRNTEAFF	TGTGCCAGCAGCCAAGGCAGAAACACTGAAGCTTTCTTT
TRBJ1-2	NA	NA	TRBV10-2	CASSDRTNYGYTF	TGCGCCAGCAGTGACAGAACTAACTATGGCTACACCTTC
TRBJ2-5	TRBD2	NA	TRBV2	CASSLAAPSGETQYF	TGTGCCAGCAGCCTAGCGGCTCCCTCTGGGGAGACCCAGTACTTC
TRBJ2-3	NA	NA	TRBV6-5	CASTGQGPDTQYF	TGTGCCAGCACGGGCCAGGGCCCCGATACGCAGTATTTT
TRBJ1-1	NA	NA	TRBV19	CASSRLPLGDHTEAFF	TGTGCCAGTAGTAGGTTACCATTGGGAGACCACACTGAAGCTTTCTTT
TRBJ1-5	NA	NA	TRBV2	CASSAGVGQPQHF	TGTGCCAGCAGTGCAGGGGTGGGTCAGCCCCAGCATTTT
TRBJ2-6	TRBD2	NA	TRBV2	CASRVSSGSISGGANVLTF	TGTGCCAGCAGAGTGTCTAGCGGGAGCATAAGTGGTGGGGCCAACGTCCTGACTTTC
TRBJ1-5	NA	few	TRBV19	CASSDPGGGNQPQHF	TGTGCCAGTAGTGATCCGGGCGGGGGCAATCAGCCCCAGCATTTT
TRBJ1-6	TRBD1	NA	TRBV3-1/TRBV3-2	CASSQGDRGIYNSPLHF	TGTGCCAGCAGCCAAGGGGACAGGGGGATATATAATTCACCCCTCCACTTT
TRBJ1-1	NA	NA	TRBV7-8	CASSLWTGSNTEAFF	TGTGCCAGCAGCTTATGGACGGGATCGAACACTGAAGCTTTCTTT
TRBJ2-1	TRBD1	NA	TRBV4-1	CASSLGQGAGDNEQFF	TGCGCCAGCAGCCTTGGACAGGGGGCGGGAGACAATGAGCAGTTCTTC
TRBJ1-5	NA	NA	TRBV6-6	CASSQVVQQSNQPQHF	TGTGCCAGCAGTCAGGTCGTACAGCAAAGCAATCAGCCCCAGCATTTT